These 30 T cell receptor beta chains were all obtained from the same sample, sequenced in a study of T cells in Graves' hyperthyroidism and ophthalmopathy. Amplification of TCR beta CDR3 regions was performed using RNA transcripts as template. Initially, a first-round RT-PCR of the TCR CDR3 employed the HTBI primer set. Via MiXCR, TCRdb re-called the multiplex PCR reads, giving one row per CDR3 protein. The table records approximately 200,000 distinct CDR3 sequences, about 17% of them present only once. Sequencing was carried out using blood. The receptor set was obtained from a man aged 35 to 55 with Graves' hyperthyroidism.

This chain joins TRBV28 and TRBJ2-7; 9 bases match TRBD2. J gave up 4 bases and V 6 bases, and 7 bases lay outside the gene matches. The CDR3 is 14 residues long. CDR1 is MDHEN, CDR2 SYDVKM, per germline. The CDR3 sequence is CASSQVAGEYEQYF. CDR3 bases: TGTGCCAGCAGCCAGGTAGCGGGAGAATACGAGCAGTACTTC.

This clonotype was seen ten or more times. One end of the junction does not line up with germline, which may come from a read error. The chain employs TRBV18 and TRBJ2-1; TRBD1 aligns across 7 bases. The CDR3 is 12 amino acids. The V gene's germline CDR1 is KGHSH and CDR2 LQKENI. CDR3: CPSSPDRVEQFF. In DNA form, the CDR3 reads TGTCCCAGCTCACCCGACAGGGTCGAGCAGTTCTTC. The whole variable domain, remainder taken from reference TRBV18 and TRBJ2-1, is NAGVMQNPRHLVRRRGQEARLRCSPMKGHSHVYWYRQLPEEGLKFMVYLQKENIIDESGMPKERFSAEFPKEGPSILRIQQVVRGDSAAYFCPSSPDRVEQFFGPGTRLTVL.

There are many counts of this clonotype. V gene TRBV2 combines with J gene TRBJ2-5, with TRBD1 matching over 11 bases. This CDR3 spans 15 amino acids. The junction had 5 bases not matched to a gene; V was cut back by 4 bases and J by 4 bases. CDR1 and CDR2 (germline): SNHLY, FYNNEI. This chain's CDR3 is CASSGPGQGGETQYF. The CDR3 coding sequence is TGTGCCAGCAGTGGACCGGGACAGGGGGGAGAGACCCAGTACTTC.

This clonotype was seen only a few times. This chain joins TRBV29-1 and TRBJ1-1, with unresolved D. The CDR3 is 14 residues long. The V end was cut by 2 bases, the J end by 0 bases, with 10 bases between. Germline V gives CDR1 SQVTM, CDR2 ANQGSEA. The CDR3 bases are TGCAGCGTTGAAATAGGTCTATTGAACACTGAAGCTTTCTTT. The encoded protein is CSVEIGLLNTEAFF.

With regard to this clonotype: The CDR3 does not close with the conserved phenylalanine or tryptophan, likely indicating a read error. The chain links TRBV7-8 to TRBJ2-6; TRBD1 aligns across 9 bases. Losses at the gene ends were 5 bases for V and 4 bases for J; bases not matched to a gene: 9. This CDR3 is 17 amino acids long. The germline gives CDR1 SGHVS, CDR2 FQNEAQ. CDR3 nucleotide sequence: TGTGCCAGCAGCCGCTGGACAGGGGTGGACGGGGCCAACGTCCTGACTCTC. This translates into CASSRWTGVDGANVLTL.

In this sample, this clonotype turned up many times. The chain is built from TRBV7-9 and TRBJ1-5; no clear D gene. V lost 4 bases, J lost 5 bases, and 6 bases lay in between. CDR1 and CDR2 from the germline V gene are SEHNR and FQNEAQ (reference sequence). The CDR3 is made up of 12 amino acids. CDR3 DNA: TGTGCCAGCAGCTCCCAAGATCAGCCCCAGCATTTT. This translates into CASSSQDQPQHF.

This clonotype has only a few counts. The chain is built from TRBV27 and TRBJ2-6; 8 bases match TRBD2. The trim removed 5 bases at V and 2 bases at J, leaving 8 bases unmatched. Germline V gives CDR1 MNHEY, CDR2 SMNVEV (reference sequence). This CDR3 is 17 amino acids long. The CDR3 nucleotides read TGTGCCAGCAGTGGACTAGCACTCCTTGCTGGGGCCAACGTCCTGACTTTC. It encodes CASSGLALLAGANVLTF.

Turning to this clonotype: A much larger clone sits a single nucleotide away, making a read error possible. The gene calls are TRBV19 and TRBJ2-2; perhaps TRBD1 as D (5 bases). Germline lookup yields CDR1 LNHDA and CDR2 SQIVND (reference sequence). This CDR3 comprises 15 residues. CDR3 in DNA: TGTGCCAGTAGTATTCAGGGCACGAACACCCGGGAGCTGTTTTTT. This encodes CASSIQGTNTRELFF. The whole variable domain, filled in from reference TRBV19 and TRBJ2-2, reads DGGITQSPKYLFRKEGQNVTLSCEQNLNHDAMYWYRQDPGQGLRLIYYSQIVNDFQKGDIAEGYSVSREKKESFPLTVTSAQKNPTAFYLCASSIQGTNTRELFFGEGSRLTVL.

In this sample, this clonotype turned up many times. The CDR3 reads CASSSTGSWDSPLHF. CDR3 DNA: TGTGCCAGCAGTTCAACGGGTAGCTGGGATTCACCCCTCCACTTT. The rearrangement uses TRBV28 and TRBJ1-6; D not resolved. The germline gives CDR1 MDHEN, CDR2 SYDVKM. The CDR3 is 15 residues long. V lost 4 bases to trimming and J lost 8 bases, with 15 bases between them.

This clonotype was seen repeatedly, ten times or more. This chain connects TRBV20-1 to TRBJ2-5, with 10 nucleotides matching TRBD2. The CDR3 length is 15 residues. CDR1 and CDR2 (germline): DFQATT, SNEGSKA (reference sequence). V shed 4 bases and J 2 bases; nucleotides not matched to a gene: 7. This CDR3 reads CSANRLAGVQETQYF. Here the CDR3 DNA reads TGCAGTGCTAACCGGCTAGCGGGGGTGCAAGAGACCCAGTACTTC.

J is TRBJ1-6 and V is TRBV19; weak D call: TRBD1 (5 bases). CDR3 length: 15 amino acids. V lost 6 bases, J lost 5 bases, and 14 bases lay in between. Per germline, CDR1 LNHDA and CDR2 SQIVND (reference sequence). The CDR3 sequence is CASSHWGFNNSPLHF. Here the CDR3 DNA reads TGTGCCAGTAGCCATTGGGGCTTCAATAATTCACCCCTCCACTTT.

Comment on this clonotype: This may be a read error, as it is one base from a much larger clone. The V gene is TRBV29-1, the J gene TRBJ2-7; 8 nucleotides align to TRBD1. Germline values: CDR1 SQVTM, CDR2 ANQGSEA. The CDR3 length is 14 residues. For the CDR3, the DNA is TGCGGCGTTGAAGACGGACAGGGATCCTACGAGCAGTACTTC. The encoded protein is CGVEDGQGSYEQYF.

V and J are TRBV6-2 or TRBV6-3 and TRBJ2-2; TRBD2 matches 10 bases. The germline V gene has CDR1 MNHEY and CDR2 SVGEGT. The junction had 10 bases not matched to a gene; V was cut back by 2 bases and J by 7 bases. CDR3 length: 17 residues. DNA for the CDR3: TGTGCCAGCAGTTACCGAGCGGGGGGGCTGTTTGGCGGGGAGCTGTTTTTT. Its protein is CASSYRAGGLFGGELFF.

In its sample, this clonotype was seen many times. The chain is built from TRBV30 and TRBJ2-4; 7 nucleotides align to TRBD2. The trim removed 8 bases at V and 8 bases at J, leaving 9 bases unmatched. Germline-derived CDR1 and CDR2 are GTSNPN and SVGIG (reference sequence). The CDR3 is 12 amino acids. The CDR3 DNA reads as TGTGCCCACAACGGGGGGTCAGACATTCAGTACTTC. Residues: CAHNGGSDIQYF.

This clonotype was counted many times. This sequence joins TRBV28 and TRBJ1-1; D might be TRBD1 (5 bases). This CDR3 contains 16 residues. Germline CDR1 is MDHEN and CDR2 is SYDVKM. Trimming removed 6 bases from V and 4 bases from J, with 21 bases in between. CDR3 region: CASRSPGTALGTEAFF. Here the CDR3 DNA reads TGTGCCAGCAGGAGTCCCGGGACGGCTTTGGGCACTGAAGCTTTCTTT.

This clonotype was found a few times. CDR3 nucleotides: TGTGCCTGGAGTCCCTTCCGGCAGAACAATCAGCCCCAGCATTTT. Encoded protein: CAWSPFRQNNQPQHF. The J gene is TRBJ1-5, the V gene TRBV30; D is ambiguous. V lost 2 bases to trimming and J lost 3 bases, with 14 bases between them. Germline V gives CDR1 GTSNPN, CDR2 SVGIG (reference sequence). This CDR3 comprises 15 residues.

This clonotype was seen at least ten times. The chain uses TRBV2 and TRBJ2-7; TRBD1 matches at 10 bases. The ends lost 11 bases at V and 3 bases at J; junction bases unmatched: 4. Per germline, CDR1 SNHLY and CDR2 FYNNEI. CDR3 length: 12 residues. This CDR3 reads CAVRDRGYEQYF. The CDR3 DNA sequence: TGTGCCGTCCGGGACAGGGGCTACGAGCAGTACTTC.

This clonotype has ten or more counts. The chain couples TRBV15 to TRBJ2-3; the D gene is possibly TRBD1 (5 bases). The CDR3 spans 17 residues. Per the germline V gene, CDR1 is LNHNV and CDR2 is YYDKDF (reference sequence). Between the trimmed V and J ends, which lost 1 base and 4 bases, there was a span of 18 bases. In DNA, the CDR3 is TGTGCCACCAGCAGAGCTCCAGGGTCAATCGTCTCAGATACGCAGTATTTT. Amino acid sequence: CATSRAPGSIVSDTQYF.

This clonotype came up many times. The chain carries TRBV20-1 and TRBJ1-1, with unresolved D. V was clipped by 5 bases and J by 2 bases, with 3 bases between them. The CDR3 runs to 10 residues. Germline V gives CDR1 DFQATT, CDR2 SNEGSKA (reference sequence). CDR3 protein: CSASNTEAFF. CDR3 nucleotide sequence: TGCAGTGCTTCCAACACTGAAGCTTTCTTT.

At least ten counts were recorded for this clonotype. The rearrangement links TRBV5-6 to TRBJ1-2, with unresolved D. The length of the CDR3 is 17 residues. Trimming pared 2 bases from V and 4 bases from J, leaving 21 bases between. Per germline, CDR1 SGHDT and CDR2 YYEEEE. Here the CDR3 DNA reads TGTGCCAGCAGCTTAACCCTAGACCTTAGGGCTGGCTATGGCTACACCTTC. It specifies CASSLTLDLRAGYGYTF.

As for this clonotype: Germline is not matched at one junction end, which may reflect a read error. The V gene is TRBV6-2 or TRBV6-3, the J gene TRBJ1-1, with 7 bases fitting TRBD1. Germline V gives CDR1 MNHEY, CDR2 SVGEGT. The CDR3 loop spans 15 amino acids. CDR3 DNA sequence: TGTGCCAGCAGTTCCGACAGGGTTGGACGCACTGAAGCTCTCTTT. Encoded protein: CASSSDRVGRTEALF.

Written as DNA, the CDR3 is TGTGCCATCAGCACAGGGGGTACCTCCTACAATGAGCAGTTCTTC. Translated: CAISTGGTSYNEQFF. The chain joins TRBV10-3 to TRBJ2-1; TRBD1 matches 8 bases. The CDR3 consists of 15 residues. CDR1 and CDR2 (germline): ENHRY, SYGVKD. With V trimmed by 6 bases and J by 0 bases, 4 bases remained unmatched.

This clonotype occurred many times. This chain joins TRBV6-1 and TRBJ2-5; weak D call: TRBD1 (6 bases). CDR1 and CDR2 from the germline V gene are MNHNS and SASEGT. The CDR3 loop spans 13 amino acids. V was pared by 8 bases and J by 2 bases, with 12 bases between. The CDR3 coding sequence is TGTGCCAGCGTACGACAGGAGCAAGAGACCCAGTACTTC. This translates into CASVRQEQETQYF.

This clonotype has at least ten counts. This chain links TRBV7-9 with TRBJ2-3; 8 positions match TRBD2. The CDR3 consists of 15 residues. Per germline, CDR1 SEHNR and CDR2 FQNEAQ (reference sequence). The trim removed 4 bases at V and 3 bases at J, leaving 6 bases unmatched. CDR3 sequence reads: CASSSWTSLTDTQYF. Written as DNA, the CDR3 is TGTGCCAGCAGCTCTTGGACTAGCCTAACAGATACGCAGTATTTT.

This clonotype was counted a few times. A clone one base away is much larger, so this may be a read error. The V call is TRBV7-8, the J call TRBJ2-1, with 8 bases lining up with TRBD2. The CDR3 length is 15 residues. Germline CDR1 reads SGHVS; CDR2 reads FQNEAQ. The CDR3 here is CAGSLGTSSYNEQFF. The CDR3 coding sequence is TGTGCCGGCAGCTTAGGGACTAGCTCCTACAATGAGCAGTTCTTC.

With respect to this clonotype: The conserved final phenylalanine or tryptophan is absent from the CDR3, which likely points to a read error. The chain combines TRBV6-2 or TRBV6-3 with TRBJ2-2; D gene uncertain. V was trimmed by 2 bases and J by 1 base, leaving 5 bases between them. There are 14 residues in the CDR3. CDR1 is MNHEY and CDR2 is SVGEGT in the germline V gene. The DNA for the CDR3 is TGTGCCAGCAGTTACGAGTTGAACACCGGGGAGCTGTTTCTT. This encodes CASSYELNTGELFL.

Only a few counts were recorded for this clonotype. This chain uses TRBV4-1 with TRBJ1-5; TRBD1 agrees at 7 bases. Germline CDR1 and CDR2: MGHRA and YSYEKL. With V trimmed by 0 bases and J by 2 bases, 4 bases remained unmatched. This CDR3 is 16 amino acids long. CDR3 DNA sequence: TGCGCCAGCAGCCAAGAAGGAACAGGGGGCAATCAGCCCCAGCATTTT. Translated: CASSQEGTGGNQPQHF.

This clonotype was seen repeatedly, ten times or more. This chain connects TRBV6-1 to TRBJ1-2; no firm D call. This CDR3 contains 13 residues. V was pared by 5 bases and J by 3 bases, with 10 bases between. Germline V gene sequence: CDR1 MNHNS, CDR2 SASEGT. The CDR3 protein is CASSSGPDYGYTF. The CDR3 DNA is TGTGCCAGCAGTTCAGGCCCAGACTATGGCTACACCTTC.

The rearrangement links TRBV30 to TRBJ1-3; no clear D. The CDR3 runs to 13 residues. V lost 4 bases and J 0 bases, leaving 7 bases between the germline ends. The germline V gene has CDR1 GTSNPN and CDR2 SVGIG (reference sequence). CDR3 in DNA: TGTGCCTGGACTGCTGGCTCTGGAAACACCATATATTTT. Its translation: CAWTAGSGNTIYF.

In its sample, this clonotype was seen many times. The chain recombines TRBV3-1 with TRBJ1-3; 7 nucleotides agree with TRBD1. Trimming cost V 1 base and J 0 bases; bases outside gene matches: 9. The germline V gene has CDR1 LGHDT and CDR2 YNNKEL (reference sequence). The CDR3 has 18 amino acids. CDR3 amino acids: CASSQGRRDSSSGNTIYF. CDR3 nucleotide sequence: TGTGCCAGCAGCCAAGGACGCCGGGACAGTTCCTCTGGAAACACCATATATTTT.